Presented here are 18 T cell receptor beta chains from one specimen sequenced in a study of control samples from healthy donors and cancer patients. Only in-frame clones appear in the TCRdb table, and some are missing; sequencing was by immunoSEQ multiplex PCR. The table lists approximately 160,000 clones, roughly 92% of them singletons. Sample: blood. The source of these receptors is a woman aged 25 to 45 in good health.

CDR3 protein: CAISVGTSTDTQYF. The CDR3 DNA sequence: TGTGCCATCAGTGTAGGGACCAGCACAGATACGCAGTATTTT. J is TRBJ2-3 and V is TRBV10-3; the D gene could be TRBD1 or TRBD2 (5 bases each). V lost 4 bases and J lost 0, with 8 bases in between. From germline, CDR1 is ENHRY and CDR2 SYGVKD. The CDR3 sequence is 14 residues long.

The gene calls are TRBV6-4 and TRBJ2-1, with TRBD2 as a possible D gene (6 bases). This CDR3 is 12 amino acids long. With 5 bases removed from V and 9 bases from J, the gap between germline ends came to 11 bases. Per germline, CDR1 MRHNA and CDR2 SNTAGT. Written as DNA, the CDR3 is TGTGCCAGCAGTCTCTCGGGACTTGAGCAGTTCTTC. Its translation is CASSLSGLEQFF.

This rearrangement joins TRBV3-1 (or the pseudogene TRBV3-2) to TRBJ2-1, with 10 positions matching TRBD2. J lost 1 base, V lost 4 bases, and 7 bases had no gene match. Germline loops: CDR1 LGHDT, CDR2 YNNKEL (reference sequence). The CDR3 is 17 residues long. The CDR3 is CASSRPQLAGSYNEQFF. The DNA for the CDR3 is TGTGCCAGCAGCCGACCCCAACTAGCGGGATCCTACAATGAGCAGTTCTTC.

The chain uses TRBV19 and TRBJ2-2, with 16 bases lining up with TRBD2. Looked up from germline, CDR1 is LNHDA and CDR2 is SQIVND (reference sequence). The CDR3 covers 18 residues. The ends lost 5 bases at V and 4 bases at J; junction bases unmatched: 7. Written as DNA, the CDR3 is TGTGCCAGTAGTTCCTCCGGGACTAGCGGGAGGGCCACCGGGGAGCTGTTTTTT. Translating it yields CASSSSGTSGRATGELFF.

The CDR3 DNA sequence: TGTGCCAGCAGCCAAGACAGGGGAGCGTATTTT. As protein: CASSQDRGAYF. The gene calls are TRBV7-2 and TRBJ2-3; 8 bases align to TRBD1. The CDR3 sequence is 11 residues long. Losses at the gene ends were 5 bases for V and 14 bases for J; bases not matched to a gene: 6. Germline CDR1 reads SGHTA; CDR2 reads FQGNSA.

The rearrangement uses TRBV7-2 and TRBJ2-5; D remains unclear. V gave up 4 bases and J gave up 2 bases, with 2 bases separating them. Germline CDR1 reads SGHTA; CDR2 reads FQGNSA. This CDR3 spans 11 amino acids. Here the CDR3 reads CASSYQETQYF. The DNA for the CDR3 is TGTGCCAGCAGCTATCAAGAGACCCAGTACTTC.

The chain combines TRBV6-6 with TRBJ2-7, with TRBD1 identical over 9 bases. The CDR3 sequence is 15 residues long. CDR1 is MNHNY, CDR2 SVGAGI, per germline (reference sequence). V shed 2 bases and J 3 bases; nucleotides not matched to a gene: 5. The CDR3 bases are TGTGCCAGCAGTTACGATAGGACAGGGGACTACGAGCAGTACTTC. Residues: CASSYDRTGDYEQYF.

This chain uses TRBV6-5 with TRBJ2-3; 9 nucleotides align to TRBD1. Germline V gene lookup returns CDR1 MNHEY and CDR2 SVGAGI. Trimming at V came to 4 bases and at J to 4 bases, leaving 3 bases not matched to a gene. The CDR3 contains 14 residues. The CDR3 sequence: CASSWTGVADTQYF. In DNA, the CDR3 is TGTGCCAGCAGTTGGACAGGGGTGGCAGATACGCAGTATTTT.

The rearrangement links TRBV6-2 or TRBV6-3 to TRBJ1-1; 8 bases match TRBD1. Trimming cost V 5 bases and J 1 base; bases outside gene matches: 6. Germline V gene data show CDR1 as MNHEY and CDR2 as SVGEGT. This CDR3 comprises 15 residues. The CDR3 spells CASSQSGTGNTEAFF. The CDR3 nucleotides read TGTGCCAGCAGTCAATCCGGGACAGGGAACACTGAAGCTTTCTTT.

The rearrangement joins TRBV21-1 to TRBJ1-4. TRBV21-1 is flagged as a pseudogene. The CDR3 runs to 15 residues. CDR3 sequence: CASSPLRAEGEKLFF. The DNA of the CDR3 is TGTGCCAGCAGCCCCCTAAGAGCAGAGGGGGAAAAACTGTTTTTT.

The rearrangement links TRBV6-2 or TRBV6-3 to TRBJ1-2; 8 nucleotides align to TRBD1. Germline trimming cut 6 bases from V and 2 bases from J; bases unmatched to any gene: 14. This CDR3 region has 17 residues. The germline V gene has CDR1 MNHEY and CDR2 SVGEGT. DNA for the CDR3: TGTGCCAGCAGCTCCGACAGGGGTCGGAGTTCCAACTATGGCTACACCTTC. This gives the protein CASSSDRGRSSNYGYTF.

The chain links TRBV7-2 to TRBJ2-3; D gene ambiguous. V was pared by 3 bases and J by 5 bases, with 15 bases between. In germline, CDR1 is SGHTA, CDR2 FQGNSA. The CDR3 has 15 amino acids. CDR3 residues: CASSFRRVVGDTQYF. Written as DNA, the CDR3 is TGTGCCAGCAGCTTTAGAAGGGTAGTAGGAGATACGCAGTATTTT.

The rearrangement links TRBV5-1 to TRBJ1-3; 8 bases are shared with TRBD1. The V gene end was trimmed by 1 base and the J gene end by 0 bases; junction bases not matched to a gene: 9. Germline loops: CDR1 SGHRS, CDR2 YFSETQ. This CDR3 comprises 18 residues. CDR3 loop: CASSLRGDRIASGNTIYF. The CDR3 nucleotides are TGCGCCAGCAGCTTGCGGGGGGACAGGATAGCCTCTGGAAACACCATATATTTT.

This sequence joins TRBV9 and TRBJ1-6, with unresolved D. The CDR3 consists of 14 residues. The germline V gene encodes CDR1 SGDLS and CDR2 YYNGEE. Trimming cost V 1 base and J 7 bases, with 9 bases left between them. The CDR3 sequence is CASSVSGVNSPLHF. The CDR3 DNA follows: TGTGCCAGCAGCGTAAGTGGGGTGAATTCACCCCTCCACTTT.

The CDR3 DNA sequence: TGTGCCAGCACCGACCCGGGACAGACTGACCTGTTACAAGAGACCCAGTACTTC. This encodes CASTDPGQTDLLQETQYF. The V and J genes are TRBV7-9 and TRBJ2-5; 7 bases match TRBD1. The V and J ends lost 7 bases and 2 bases, in that order; junction bases with no gene match: 19. Germline-derived CDR1 and CDR2 are SEHNR and FQNEAQ (reference sequence). The CDR3 runs 18 residues. Variable domain in full (rest from reference TRBV7-9 and TRBJ2-5): DTGVSQNPRHKITKRGQNVTFRCDPISEHNRLYWYRQTLGQGPEFLTYFQNEAQLEKSRLLSDRFSAERPKGSFSTLEIQRTEQGDSAMYLCASTDPGQTDLLQETQYFGPGTRLLVL.

V gene TRBV6-5 combines with J gene TRBJ1-4, with no clear D. V gave up 7 bases and J gave up 4 bases, with 16 bases separating them. Germline assignment: CDR1 MNHEY and CDR2 SVGAGI. The CDR3 covers 15 residues. This chain's CDR3 is CASKADTTINEKLFF. CDR3 DNA sequence: TGTGCCAGCAAAGCTGACACCACTATTAATGAAAAACTGTTTTTT.

This clone was seen only once. The V and J genes are TRBV3-1 (or the pseudogene TRBV3-2) and TRBJ2-1, with TRBD2 matching 9 bases. Germline CDR1 and CDR2: LGHDT and YNNKEL (reference sequence). The CDR3 spans 16 residues. V dropped 5 bases and J dropped 7; count of bases not matched to a gene: 12. The CDR3 DNA reads as TGTGCCAGCAGCGATAGACTAGCGGAGGGGACTAATGAGCAGTTCTTC. Residues: CASSDRLAEGTNEQFF.

This chain uses TRBV30 with TRBJ2-7; 9 nucleotides line up with TRBD2. Trimming removed 1 base from V and 7 bases from J; junction bases left unmatched: 8. The CDR3 length is 14 residues. Per the germline V gene, CDR1 is GTSNPN and CDR2 is SVGIG (reference sequence). The CDR3 region is CAWSAAGGPGEQYF. CDR3 bases: TGTGCCTGGAGTGCCGCGGGAGGGCCGGGGGAGCAGTACTTC.